Each of the 26 T cell receptor beta chains below was sequenced from the same sample in a study of blood T cell repertoires in COVID-19. The method was immunoSEQ multiplex PCR; TCRdb's version includes in-frame clones alone and lacks a portion of them. The sample has about 71,000 clones, 75% to 85% seen once. The material sequenced was peripheral blood. Receptor source: a man between 25 and 39 years old with COVID-19, enrolled during active disease.

This clone came up once. V gene TRBV19 combines with J gene TRBJ1-1; D possibly corresponds to TRBD1 (5 bases). The CDR3 is made up of 11 amino acids. Looked up from germline, CDR1 is LNHDA and CDR2 is SQIVND (reference sequence). Trimming took 5 bases from V and 8 from J, leaving 9 bases between them. As DNA, the CDR3 is TGTGCCAGTAGTTCCAACAGGGAAGCTTTCTTT. This sequence encodes CASSSNREAFF.

V usage is TRBV28 and J usage is TRBJ2-2; 10 nucleotides line up with TRBD2. Germline CDR1 reads MDHEN; CDR2 reads SYDVKM. Unmatched junction bases numbered 13, after V lost 6 bases and J lost 6 bases. CDR3 length equals 17 residues. The CDR3 loop reads CASSKTRGLAFAGELFF. In DNA, the CDR3 is TGTGCCAGCAGCAAAACTAGGGGACTAGCGTTCGCCGGGGAGCTGTTTTTT.

The chain combines TRBV18 with TRBJ1-1; 11 nucleotides align to TRBD1. Germline V lookup: CDR1 KGHSH, CDR2 LQKENI. The CDR3 has 14 amino acids. The ends lost 11 bases at V and 6 bases at J; junction bases unmatched: 11. The CDR3 loop is CASRGQGGDAEAFF. The CDR3 nucleotides read TGTGCCTCGAGGGGACAGGGGGGAGATGCTGAAGCTTTCTTT.

This rearrangement joins TRBV6-5 to TRBJ1-4, with D perhaps TRBD1 (5 bases). CDR1 is MNHEY, CDR2 SVGAGI, per germline. The germline V and J ends were trimmed by 6 bases and 7 bases, with 12 bases remaining between them. The CDR3 extends over 13 amino acids. The CDR3 DNA is TGTGCCAGCAGGGTACAGGAGTTTGAAAAACTGTTTTTT. Its translation is CASRVQEFEKLFF.

The chain uses TRBV9 and TRBJ2-5, with TRBD1 matching over 9 bases. Germline V gene sequence: CDR1 SGDLS, CDR2 YYNGEE. V lost 5 bases to trimming and J lost 3 bases; unmatched junction nucleotides: 5. The CDR3 covers 14 residues. As DNA, the CDR3 is TGTGCCAGCAGTTACAGGGGGCTCGAAGAGACCCAGTACTTC. Encoded protein: CASSYRGLEETQYF.

The chain carries TRBV9 and TRBJ1-1, with D perhaps TRBD1 (6 bases). Deletions cut 2 bases from V and 9 bases from J, with 14 bases between. Germline V lookup: CDR1 SGDLS, CDR2 YYNGEE. This CDR3 has 13 residues. CDR3: CASSVVQGSQAFF. For the CDR3, the DNA is TGTGCCAGCAGCGTCGTACAGGGTTCTCAAGCTTTCTTT.

V is TRBV30 and J is TRBJ2-2, with unresolved D. The CDR3 sequence is 13 residues long. Trimming removed 2 bases from V and 6 bases from J, with 10 bases in between. The germline gives CDR1 GTSNPN, CDR2 SVGIG (reference sequence). Here the CDR3 reads CAWSPTEAGELFF. The CDR3 region has the DNA TGTGCCTGGAGTCCGACCGAGGCCGGGGAGCTGTTTTTT.

The V and J genes are TRBV30 and TRBJ1-1; D may be TRBD1 (5 bases). Deletions cut 3 bases from V and 0 bases from J, with 17 bases between. Germline CDR1 GTSNPN, CDR2 SVGIG (reference sequence). The CDR3 has 16 amino acids. CDR3 amino acids: CAWSAGTYSMNTEAFF. DNA for the CDR3: TGTGCCTGGAGCGCTGGGACTTACTCGATGAACACTGAAGCTTTCTTT.

This clone was counted once. The rearrangement uses TRBV9 and TRBJ2-7, with D possibly TRBD1 on 6 matching bases. The germline V gene encodes CDR1 SGDLS and CDR2 YYNGEE. V was cut by 3 bases and J by 1 base, with 14 bases left in between. There are 15 residues in the CDR3. DNA for the CDR3: TGTGCCAGCAGCGCCGGGACACACACTTCCTACGAGCAGTACTTC. It encodes CASSAGTHTSYEQYF.

The chain joins TRBV28 to TRBJ2-7; 8 bases are shared with TRBD1. Trimming removed 1 base from V and 6 bases from J; junction bases left unmatched: 2. CDR1 MDHEN and CDR2 SYDVKM come from the germline V gene. This CDR3 spans 13 amino acids. The CDR3 nucleotides read TGTGCCAGCAGTTTATCCAGGGGGCCCGAGCAGTACTTC. Translated: CASSLSRGPEQYF.

This clone appeared once. V is TRBV5-5 and J is TRBJ1-4; D is ambiguous. The CDR3 contains 14 residues. In germline, CDR1 is SGHKS, CDR2 YYEKEE (reference sequence). The V and J ends lost 2 bases and 5 bases respectively, with 10 bases between them. The CDR3, as DNA: TGTGCCAGCAGCTTTGGACCGGGGAATGAAAAACTGTTTTTT. Residues: CASSFGPGNEKLFF.

This clone has just a few counts. The chain has TRBV29-1 and TRBJ2-1, with D perhaps matching TRBD2 (8 bases). The V gene's germline CDR1 is SQVTM and CDR2 ANQGSEA. The CDR3 has 14 amino acids. V was shortened by 5 bases and J by 5 bases, with 16 bases between the two germline ends. The CDR3 sequence is CSVRGGQTNNEQFF. The CDR3 nucleotides read TGCAGCGTTCGGGGGGGACAGACGAACAATGAGCAGTTCTTC.

The chain carries TRBV9 and TRBJ1-2; 8 bases map to TRBD1. The CDR3 is 14 amino acids. The germline CDR1 and CDR2 sequences are SGDLS and YYNGEE. J lost 8 bases, V lost 4 bases, and 10 bases had no gene match. The DNA of the CDR3 is TGTGCCAGCAGCCCTCGGCAGGGGGCGAGGGGCTACACCTTC. Amino acid sequence: CASSPRQGARGYTF.

This chain links TRBV10-1 with TRBJ2-1; D remains unclear. The CDR3 is made up of 12 amino acids. Germline CDR1 is WNHNN and CDR2 is SYGVQD (reference sequence). The germline V and J ends were trimmed by 5 bases and 9 bases, with 11 bases remaining between them. CDR3: CASSKPESEQFF. The CDR3 nucleotides read TGCGCCAGCAGTAAACCGGAGAGTGAGCAGTTCTTC.

This chain uses TRBV24-1 with TRBJ1-1; D is unclear. Germline V gives CDR1 KGHDR, CDR2 SFDVKD. The germline V and J ends were trimmed by 4 bases and 6 bases, with 11 bases remaining between them. The CDR3 covers 13 residues. The CDR3 nucleotides read TGTGCCACCAGTGACTTACACCGCCCTGAAGCTTTCTTT. It codes for CATSDLHRPEAFF.

The chain carries TRBV6-5 and TRBJ2-5, with D perhaps matching TRBD1 (5 bases). The CDR3 extends over 13 amino acids. Germline loops: CDR1 MNHEY, CDR2 SVGAGI. Trimming shortened V by 5 bases and J by 5 bases, and 12 bases separated the two germline ends. CDR3 nucleotides: TGTGCCAGCAGTCGCCAGGGTCGGGAGACCCAGTACTTC. It codes for CASSRQGRETQYF.

This clone came up once. V usage is TRBV7-6 and J usage is TRBJ2-2; D may be TRBD1 (5 bases). Germline V lookup: CDR1 SGHVS, CDR2 FNYEAQ. V gave up 1 base and J gave up 2 bases, with 14 bases separating them. The CDR3 consists of 17 residues. CDR3 nucleotide sequence: TGTGCCAGCAGCTTAGGGGGCGGACCTCATAACACCGGGGAGCTGTTTTTT. It codes for CASSLGGGPHNTGELFF.

This chain joins TRBV5-4 and TRBJ2-4, with D perhaps matching TRBD2 (5 bases). V was cut by 4 bases and J by 11 bases, with 19 bases left in between. The germline gives CDR1 SGHNT, CDR2 YYREEE (reference sequence). This CDR3 has 14 residues. The CDR3 reads CASSLNGVSDLQYF. The CDR3 DNA sequence: TGTGCCAGCAGCCTAAACGGGGTTTCTGATCTTCAGTACTTC.

The chain is built from TRBV30 and TRBJ1-4; D is perhaps TRBD1 (6 bases). V was clipped by 6 bases and J by 6 bases, with 14 bases between them. This CDR3 is 13 amino acids long. Germline-derived CDR1 and CDR2 are GTSNPN and SVGIG (reference sequence). The CDR3, as DNA: TGTGCCTGTACCCAGGGGAGGGATGAAAAACTGTTTTTT. Residues: CACTQGRDEKLFF. Using reference TRBV30 and TRBJ1-4 for the parts outside the CDR3, the full variable domain is SQTIHQWPATLVQPVGSPLSLECTVEGTSNPNLYWYRQAAGRGLQLLFYSVGIGQISSEVPQNLSASRPQDRQFILSSKKLLLSDSGFYLCACTQGRDEKLFFGSGTQLSVL.

The genes are TRBV5-4 and TRBJ2-7; 12 positions agree with TRBD2. CDR1 and CDR2 (germline): SGHNT, YYREEE (reference sequence). This CDR3 contains 17 residues. V lost 4 bases to trimming and J lost 3 bases; unmatched junction nucleotides: 11. CDR3 DNA: TGTGCCAGCAGCCGTGGGGGGGGGACTAGCGGGTACTACGAGCAGTACTTC. Its translation is CASSRGGGTSGYYEQYF.

The rearrangement uses TRBV10-3 and TRBJ1-4; weak D call: TRBD1 (5 bases). Germline CDR1 ENHRY, CDR2 SYGVKD. Trimming took off 6 bases at V and 6 bases at J, with 11 bases between the two ends. The CDR3 length is 13 residues. The CDR3 sequence is CAIRQGGDEKLFF. CDR3 DNA: TGTGCCATCAGGCAGGGTGGCGATGAAAAACTGTTTTTT.

J is TRBJ2-7 and V is TRBV13; 7 bases match TRBD1. The CDR3 extends over 14 amino acids. Germline values: CDR1 PRHDT, CDR2 FYEKMQ (reference sequence). J gave up 0 bases and V 5 bases, and 4 bases lay outside the gene matches. CDR3 sequence reads: CASSHRQGSYEQYF. The DNA for the CDR3 is TGTGCCAGCAGCCACCGACAGGGCTCCTACGAGCAGTACTTC.

This chain connects TRBV30 to TRBJ1-2, with D perhaps TRBD1 (5 bases). Germline-derived CDR1 and CDR2 are GTSNPN and SVGIG (reference sequence). Deletions cut 5 bases from V and 7 bases from J, with 17 bases between. The CDR3 consists of 13 residues. CDR3 in DNA: TGTGCCTGGTTAAGGGCTCAGGGTTTTGGCTACACCTTC. Protein: CAWLRAQGFGYTF.

The rearrangement uses TRBV6-2 or TRBV6-3 and TRBJ2-1; 10 nucleotides agree with TRBD2. The J segment lost 5 bases and the V segment lost 2 bases, leaving 0 bases of the junction unmatched. Germline V lookup: CDR1 MNHEY, CDR2 SVGEGT. The CDR3 loop spans 14 amino acids. This CDR3 reads CASSYLAGDNEQFF. The CDR3 DNA follows: TGTGCCAGCAGTTACCTAGCGGGAGACAATGAGCAGTTCTTC.

The rearrangement joins TRBV4-2 to TRBJ1-2; the match to TRBD1 covers 7 bases. V was clipped by 1 base and J by 12 bases; unmatched bases: 8. This CDR3 has 13 residues. Per germline, CDR1 LGHNA and CDR2 YNFKEQ. The CDR3, as DNA: TGTGCCAGCAGCCAAGGTGGGACAGACCTCCACACCTTC. It codes for CASSQGGTDLHTF.

This chain uses TRBV7-9 with TRBJ1-2; TRBD1 might be the D (5 bases). Germline values: CDR1 SEHNR, CDR2 FQNEAQ (reference sequence). The ends were cut back, 1 base at V and 8 bases at J, with 17 bases in the middle. CDR3 length: 15 residues. The CDR3 protein is CASSLGSPGFRGYTF. DNA for the CDR3: TGTGCCAGCAGCTTAGGATCTCCAGGGTTTAGGGGCTACACCTTC.